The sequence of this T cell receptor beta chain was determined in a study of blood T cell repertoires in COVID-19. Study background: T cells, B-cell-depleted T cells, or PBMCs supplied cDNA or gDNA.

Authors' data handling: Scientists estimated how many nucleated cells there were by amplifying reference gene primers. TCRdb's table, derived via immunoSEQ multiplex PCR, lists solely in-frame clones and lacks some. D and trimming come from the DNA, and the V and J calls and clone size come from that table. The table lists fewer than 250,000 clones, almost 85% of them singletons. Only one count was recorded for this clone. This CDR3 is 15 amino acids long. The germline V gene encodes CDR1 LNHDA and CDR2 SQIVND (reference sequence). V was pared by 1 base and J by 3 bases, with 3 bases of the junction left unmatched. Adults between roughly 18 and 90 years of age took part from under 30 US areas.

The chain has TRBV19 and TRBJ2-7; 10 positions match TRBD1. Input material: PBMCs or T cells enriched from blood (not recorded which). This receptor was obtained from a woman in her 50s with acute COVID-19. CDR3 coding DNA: TGTGCCAGTAGTATAGTGGGGACAGGGGTCTACGAGCAGTACTTC. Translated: CASSIVGTGVYEQYF.